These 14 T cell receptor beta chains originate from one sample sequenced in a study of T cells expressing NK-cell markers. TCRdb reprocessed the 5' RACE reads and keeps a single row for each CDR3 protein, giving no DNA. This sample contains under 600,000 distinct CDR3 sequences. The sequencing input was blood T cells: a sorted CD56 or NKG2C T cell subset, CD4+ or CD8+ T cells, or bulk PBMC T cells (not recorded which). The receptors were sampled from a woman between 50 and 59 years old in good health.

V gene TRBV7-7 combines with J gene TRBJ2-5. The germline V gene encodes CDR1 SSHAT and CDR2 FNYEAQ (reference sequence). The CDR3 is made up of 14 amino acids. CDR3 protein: CASSSTPYQETQYF.

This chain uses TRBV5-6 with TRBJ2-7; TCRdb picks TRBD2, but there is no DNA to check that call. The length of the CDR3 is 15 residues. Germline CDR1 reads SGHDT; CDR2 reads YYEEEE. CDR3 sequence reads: CASSEAGLGNYEQYF.

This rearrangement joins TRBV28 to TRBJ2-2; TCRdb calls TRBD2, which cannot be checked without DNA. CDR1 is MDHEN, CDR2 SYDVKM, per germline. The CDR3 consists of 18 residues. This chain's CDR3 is CASSPGTSGRVGAGELFF.

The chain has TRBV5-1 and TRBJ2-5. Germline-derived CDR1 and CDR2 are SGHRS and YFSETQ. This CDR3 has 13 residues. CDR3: CASHWSSQETQYF.

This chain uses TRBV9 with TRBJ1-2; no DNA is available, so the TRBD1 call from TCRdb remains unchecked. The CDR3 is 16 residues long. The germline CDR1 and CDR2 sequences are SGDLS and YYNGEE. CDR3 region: CASSEPRRGLNYGYTF.

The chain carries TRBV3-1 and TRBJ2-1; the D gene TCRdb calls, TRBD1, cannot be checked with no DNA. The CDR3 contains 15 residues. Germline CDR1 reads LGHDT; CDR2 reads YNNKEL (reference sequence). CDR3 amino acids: CASSRLNAGGPEQFF.

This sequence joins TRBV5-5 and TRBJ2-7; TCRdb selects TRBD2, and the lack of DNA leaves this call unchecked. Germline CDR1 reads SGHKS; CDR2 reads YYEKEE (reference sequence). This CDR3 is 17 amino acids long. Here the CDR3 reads CASSLESRTSGLYEQYF.

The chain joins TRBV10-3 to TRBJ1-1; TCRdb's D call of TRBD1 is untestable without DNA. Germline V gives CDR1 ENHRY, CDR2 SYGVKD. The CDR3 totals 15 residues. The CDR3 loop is CAISDLDRTNTEAFF.

The CDR3 sequence: CASSRGQGVTQPQHF. This chain uses TRBV12-3 or TRBV12-4 with TRBJ1-5; as DNA is missing, the TRBD1 call by TCRdb cannot be tested. This CDR3 is 15 amino acids long.

The CDR3 sequence: CASSPPGPGQYF. V and J are TRBV7-2 and TRBJ2-7; with no DNA, the TCRdb D assignment of TRBD1 cannot be verified. Germline V gives CDR1 SGHTA, CDR2 FQGNSA. The CDR3 covers 12 residues.

The chain's CDR3 is CASSPRVGGAETQYF. This chain uses TRBV6-1 with TRBJ2-5; the TCRdb D gene call, TRBD1, has no DNA to confirm it. The CDR3 contains 15 residues. In germline, CDR1 is MNHNS, CDR2 SASEGT.

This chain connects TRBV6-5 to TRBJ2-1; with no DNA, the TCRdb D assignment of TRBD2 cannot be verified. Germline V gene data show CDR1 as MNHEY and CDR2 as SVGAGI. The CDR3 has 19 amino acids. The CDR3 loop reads CASSSGLGRLSGSYNEQFF.

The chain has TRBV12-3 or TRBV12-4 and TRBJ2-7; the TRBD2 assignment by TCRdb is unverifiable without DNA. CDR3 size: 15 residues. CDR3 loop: CASSLYTPGLYEQYF.

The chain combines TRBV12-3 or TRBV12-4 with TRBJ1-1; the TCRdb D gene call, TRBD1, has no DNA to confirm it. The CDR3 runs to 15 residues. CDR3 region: CASSTQGQGISLAFF.